The 10 T cell receptor beta chains reported below all come from one sample, sequenced in a study of Ad26.COV2.S vaccination and SARS-CoV-2 variants. Described treatment: around 19 received Ad26.COV2.S at low or high dose, single or two shots; five or six received placebo; per-sample allocation not given. The investigators took samples on day 63 after the first vaccine or placebo injection. TCRdb's table, derived via immunoSEQ multiplex PCR, lists solely in-frame clones and lacks some. The repertoire has 350,000 to 500,000 clones, roughly 90% of them found once; the top ten carry 9% to 15%. The sample here was peripheral blood, taken in a trial of Ad26.COV2.S vaccine versus placebo. These receptors all come from a person between 18 and 59 years old who received the Ad26.COV2.S COVID-19 vaccine or a placebo.

The V call is TRBV6-5, the J call TRBJ1-2; D is perhaps TRBD1 (5 bases). The germline gives CDR1 MNHEY, CDR2 SVGAGI. The germline V and J ends were trimmed by 0 bases and 8 bases, with 16 bases remaining between them. This CDR3 is built from 15 residues. The CDR3 coding sequence is TGTGCCAGCAGTTACTCGTTGGGGGGATCCTACGGCTACACCTTC. It yields the protein CASSYSLGGSYGYTF.

V usage is TRBV18 and J usage is TRBJ2-1, with D perhaps given as TRBD1 or TRBD2 (5 bases each). CDR1 and CDR2 (germline): KGHSH, LQKENI. Trimming pared 3 bases from V and 3 bases from J, leaving 12 bases between. This CDR3 has 15 residues. CDR3 region: CASSPPGRDYNEQFF. CDR3 DNA: TGTGCCAGCTCACCTCCGGGACGGGACTACAATGAGCAGTTCTTC.

This chain uses TRBV6-1 with TRBJ2-7; D may be TRBD1 (6 bases). Germline V gene data show CDR1 as MNHNS and CDR2 as SASEGT. There are 14 residues in the CDR3. The V gene lost 3 bases and the J gene lost 0 bases, with 9 bases spanning the gap. CDR3 in amino acids: CASSDPTGSYEQYF. CDR3 in DNA: TGTGCCAGCAGTGACCCGACAGGCTCCTACGAGCAGTACTTC.

V gene TRBV7-9 combines with J gene TRBJ2-1; possible D gene TRBD1, 7 bases. Germline CDR1 and CDR2: SEHNR and FQNEAQ (reference sequence). CDR3 length equals 12 residues. V lost 4 bases and J lost 9, with 10 bases in between. The CDR3 DNA is TGTGCCAGCAGCTCGCAGGGGGGTGAGCAGTTCTTC. The encoded protein is CASSSQGGEQFF.

The chain employs TRBV7-2 and TRBJ2-5; D is perhaps TRBD2 (6 bases). Germline V gene lookup returns CDR1 SGHTA and CDR2 FQGNSA. V dropped 3 bases and J dropped 5 bases, with 13 bases sitting between them. The CDR3 length is 14 residues. CDR3 sequence reads: CASSLDYAAETQYF. CDR3 coding DNA: TGTGCCAGCAGCTTGGACTATGCCGCGGAGACCCAGTACTTC.

This clone has more than one count but fewer than ten. The rearrangement uses TRBV6-6 and TRBJ2-1, with TRBD2 identical over 7 bases. J lost 3 bases, V lost 8 bases, and 4 bases had no gene match. The germline V gene encodes CDR1 MNHNY and CDR2 SVGAGI (reference sequence). CDR3 length: 13 amino acids. The CDR3 loop reads CASGGEIYNEQFF. In nucleotides, the CDR3 is TGTGCCAGCGGGGGGGAAATCTACAATGAGCAGTTCTTC.

The rearrangement uses TRBV11-2 and TRBJ2-3; D is unresolved. Germline CDR1 SGHAT, CDR2 FQNNGV. The CDR3 totals 14 residues. Trimming pared 1 base from V and 1 base from J, leaving 6 bases between. CDR3: CASSLGSGTDTQYF. CDR3 DNA: TGTGCCAGCAGCTTAGGGAGTGGCACAGATACGCAGTATTTT.

Of note for this clone: Other DNA variants within this sample encode the same CDR3. This chain joins TRBV5-1 and TRBJ2-7; D tentatively reads TRBD1 or TRBD2 (5 bases each). Germline values: CDR1 SGHRS, CDR2 YFSETQ. V lost 3 bases, J lost 2 bases, and 12 bases lay in between. This CDR3 is built from 14 residues. CDR3 loop: CASSSGTGTYEQYF. CDR3 DNA sequence: TGCGCCAGCAGCTCCGGGACGGGTACCTACGAGCAGTACTTC.

The rearrangement joins TRBV27 to TRBJ2-7; D is perhaps TRBD1 (5 bases). Germline loops: CDR1 MNHEY, CDR2 SMNVEV (reference sequence). V was clipped by 5 bases and J by 0 bases, with 8 bases between them. The CDR3 consists of 13 residues. The CDR3 region is CASSGHGSYEQYF. The CDR3 DNA sequence: TGTGCCAGCAGTGGACATGGCTCCTACGAGCAGTACTTC.

The chain joins TRBV30 to TRBJ2-2; 8 positions agree with TRBD1. The germline gives CDR1 GTSNPN, CDR2 SVGIG (reference sequence). CDR3 size: 16 residues. V shed 1 base and J 2 bases; nucleotides not matched to a gene: 6. Here the CDR3 reads CAWSARTGLNTGELFF. The CDR3 DNA is TGTGCCTGGAGTGCCCGGACAGGGCTTAACACCGGGGAGCTGTTTTTT.